One and the same sample provided the 12 T cell receptor beta chains below, sequenced in a study of response to subunit inactivated influenza vaccine. In TCRdb, the RT-PCR reads were re-called with MiXCR into one record per CDR3 protein. The table has about 520,000 distinct CDR3 sequences, about 25% seen once; the top ten hold about 1.9%. Sample: CD4+ T cells sorted from PBMCs, taken approximately 5 days after vaccination. These receptors were obtained from a man between 50 and 59 years old who received an inactivated influenza vaccine.

This clonotype was seen a handful of times. This chain connects TRBV20-1 to TRBJ1-1; D possibly corresponds to TRBD1 (6 bases). Trimming cost V 5 bases and J 0 bases, with 13 bases left between them. Germline CDR1 DFQATT, CDR2 SNEGSKA (reference sequence). The CDR3 is 14 amino acids. The CDR3 here is CSARKTGLNTEAFF. The CDR3 nucleotides are TGCAGTGCTCGGAAGACAGGACTGAACACTGAAGCTTTCTTT.

This rearrangement joins TRBV27 to TRBJ2-4; 7 bases fit TRBD1. Germline CDR1 is MNHEY and CDR2 is SMNVEV (reference sequence). This CDR3 spans 14 amino acids. J lost 0 bases, V lost 6 bases, and 2 bases had no gene match. CDR3: CASSRGIAKNIQYF. CDR3 bases: TGTGCCAGCAGCAGGGGGATAGCCAAAAACATTCAGTACTTC.

The chain has TRBV15 and TRBJ2-7, with 9 positions matching TRBD1. This CDR3 region has 14 residues. V dropped 1 base and J dropped 5; count of bases not matched to a gene: 3. The germline gives CDR1 LNHNV, CDR2 YYDKDF (reference sequence). The CDR3 reads CATSRVGQGNEQYF. The CDR3 DNA sequence: TGTGCCACCAGCAGAGTGGGACAGGGAAACGAGCAGTACTTC.

The gene calls are TRBV3-1 and TRBJ2-7; tentative D call: TRBD1 (5 bases). Germline V gene sequence: CDR1 LGHDT, CDR2 YNNKEL (reference sequence). The V end was cut by 2 bases, the J end by 6 bases, with 11 bases between. The CDR3 is 13 residues long. CDR3 residues: CASSQRGIGEQYF. CDR3 bases: TGTGCCAGCAGCCAAAGGGGCATCGGCGAGCAGTACTTC.

This clonotype showed up many times. The chain recombines TRBV5-1 with TRBJ2-3; TRBD2 agrees at 10 bases. CDR1 SGHRS and CDR2 YFSETQ come from the germline V gene. V was clipped by 4 bases and J by 0 bases; unmatched bases: 5. The CDR3 covers 16 residues. The CDR3 DNA sequence: TGCGCCAGCAGCCTCGGACTAGCGGATAGCACAGATACGCAGTATTTT. It is translated as CASSLGLADSTDTQYF.

In its sample, this clonotype was seen a few times. The chain carries TRBV12-3 or TRBV12-4 and TRBJ1-2; 7 bases are a match to TRBD1. The CDR3 runs 13 residues. V lost 6 bases and J lost 0; bases outside the gene matches: 1. CDR3 DNA sequence: TGTGCCAGCAGACAGGGGACTAACTATGGCTACACCTTC. Its translation is CASRQGTNYGYTF.

This clonotype has a handful of counts. The V gene is TRBV29-1, the J gene TRBJ2-1; 9 nucleotides match TRBD1. CDR3 length equals 14 residues. Germline loops: CDR1 SQVTM, CDR2 ANQGSEA. With V trimmed by 3 bases and J by 4 bases, 4 bases remained unmatched. The CDR3 sequence: CSVEDRGGYNEQFF. The CDR3 DNA follows: TGCAGCGTTGAGGACAGGGGAGGGTACAATGAGCAGTTCTTC.

In its sample, this clonotype was seen a few times. V is TRBV11-3 and J is TRBJ2-3; 8 bases fit TRBD2. V trimming: 4 bases; J trimming: 4 bases; junction bases outside the gene matches: 7. Germline CDR1 reads SGHNT; CDR2 reads YENEEA. This CDR3 contains 15 residues. The DNA of the CDR3 is TGTGCCAGCAGCTCAAACGGGGGGGCTTCAGATACGCAGTATTTT. This gives the protein CASSSNGGASDTQYF.

J is TRBJ2-1 and V is TRBV7-6; TRBD1 is a possible D gene (6 bases). Trimming took off 5 bases at V and 2 bases at J, with 16 bases between the two ends. The germline V gene has CDR1 SGHVS and CDR2 FNYEAQ. This CDR3 contains 16 residues. The CDR3: CASSPGQGGPYNEQFF. The CDR3 coding sequence is TGTGCCAGCAGCCCTGGACAAGGGGGACCCTACAATGAGCAGTTCTTC.

J is TRBJ2-5 and V is TRBV5-6; the D gene is possibly TRBD1 (6 bases). The V end lost 0 bases, the J end lost 4 bases, and 16 bases lay between the germline ends. The CDR3 spans 16 residues. Germline V gene lookup returns CDR1 SGHDT and CDR2 YYEEEE. CDR3 in DNA: TGTGCCAGCAGCTTGGCTACAGGGTCGCCGGGAGAGACCCAGTACTTC. This sequence encodes CASSLATGSPGETQYF.

The chain is built from TRBV4-2 and TRBJ1-5; D is unclear. V lost 0 bases and J 7 bases, leaving 7 bases between the germline ends. CDR3 length: 13 amino acids. The germline gives CDR1 LGHNA, CDR2 YNFKEQ. Here the CDR3 DNA reads TGTGCCAGCAGCCAAGAACGTAAGCAGCCCCAGCATTTT. Translated: CASSQERKQPQHF.

This chain links TRBV20-1 with TRBJ2-2; TRBD1 aligns across 7 bases. Germline values: CDR1 DFQATT, CDR2 SNEGSKA (reference sequence). With 4 bases clipped from V and 5 bases from J, the junction kept 7 bases outside the gene matches. The CDR3 length is 14 residues. The CDR3 protein is CSANTGVGTGELFF. The CDR3 DNA is TGCAGTGCTAATACAGGGGTAGGAACCGGGGAGCTGTTTTTT.